This T cell receptor beta chain was documented in a study of brain T cells in children with intractable seizures. General observations from the study: Clones missing pre-surgery may reflect undersampling of that blood sample. Patients' HCMV serostatus was unknown; virus specificity rests on CDR3 similarity alone.

As regards this clone: Its antigen is unidentified.

J gave up 6 bases and V 3 bases, and 9 bases lay outside the gene matches. Germline V gene data show CDR1 as SGDLS and CDR2 as YYNGEE. The CDR3 totals 15 residues. Surgery cases with the highest brain T cell transcript signatures were chosen for sequencing. Profiling relied on immunoSEQ multiplex PCR, and the TCRdb table lists in-frame clones only, not all of them. The data contain approximately 41,000 clones, 90% of them singletons. Material: peripheral blood, obtained at surgery. The sequence derives from a girl aged 2 to 9 with tuberous sclerosis and intractable seizures. The chain carries TRBV9 and TRBJ1-5, with 7 bases fitting TRBD1. This chain's CDR3 is CASSAGTGEAQPQHF. The CDR3 DNA reads TGTGCCAGCAGCGCAGGAACAGGGGAGGCTCAGCCCCAGCATTTT.